This T cell receptor beta chain was sequenced during a study of blood T cell repertoires in COVID-19. Study information: From T cells, B-cell-depleted T cells, or PBMCs came the material, which was cDNA or gDNA.

Ages ranged from roughly 18 to 100 years, with residence in more than 20 US areas. Participants' reported clinical history set cohort assignment. The table came from immunoSEQ multiplex PCR; TCRdb's copy has only in-frame clones and leaves some out. The sample consists of under 200,000 clones, approximately 82% of them appearing once. This CDR3 has 18 residues. Germline V gene sequence: CDR1 SGHRS, CDR2 YFSETQ. With 3 bases clipped from V and 5 bases from J, the junction kept 12 bases outside the gene matches. The rearrangement joins TRBV5-1 to TRBJ2-2, with 11 bases that match TRBD2. The receptor's source is a woman between 55 and 75 years old with acute COVID-19. The source material was PBMCs or T cells enriched from blood (not recorded which). This CDR3 is CASSSLLAGEVRTGELFF. The CDR3 DNA is TGCGCCAGCAGCTCTCTACTAGCGGGAGAGGTCAGAACCGGGGAGCTGTTTTTT.